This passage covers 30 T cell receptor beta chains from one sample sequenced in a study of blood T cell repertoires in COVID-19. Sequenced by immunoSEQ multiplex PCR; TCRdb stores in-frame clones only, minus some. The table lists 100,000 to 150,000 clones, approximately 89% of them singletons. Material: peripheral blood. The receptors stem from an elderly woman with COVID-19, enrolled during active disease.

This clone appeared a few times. The CDR3 loop is CASSLPGQGAREQYF. CDR3 nucleotides: TGTGCCAGCAGTCTACCAGGACAGGGGGCGAGGGAGCAGTACTTC. The chain is built from TRBV27 and TRBJ2-7; 11 bases line up with TRBD1. The germline CDR1 and CDR2 sequences are MNHEY and SMNVEV (reference sequence). V lost 5 bases to trimming and J lost 7 bases; unmatched junction nucleotides: 10. The CDR3 runs to 15 residues.

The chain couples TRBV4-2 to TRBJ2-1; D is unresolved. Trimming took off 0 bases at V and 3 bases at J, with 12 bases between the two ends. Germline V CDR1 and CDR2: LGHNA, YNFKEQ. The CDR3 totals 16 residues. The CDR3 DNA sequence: TGTGCCAGCAGCCAAGAGGCTCCGCCGTTCTACAATGAGCAGTTCTTC. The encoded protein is CASSQEAPPFYNEQFF.

CDR3 in DNA: TGTGCCAGCAGTTTCCCGTCTAGCGGGAGCGGGAATGAGCAGTTCTTC. Protein product: CASSFPSSGSGNEQFF. The J gene is TRBJ2-1, the V gene TRBV28; the match to TRBD2 covers 10 bases. Germline V CDR1 and CDR2: MDHEN, SYDVKM. The V segment lost 3 bases and the J segment 7 bases; nucleotides outside the gene matches: 9. This CDR3 is built from 16 residues.

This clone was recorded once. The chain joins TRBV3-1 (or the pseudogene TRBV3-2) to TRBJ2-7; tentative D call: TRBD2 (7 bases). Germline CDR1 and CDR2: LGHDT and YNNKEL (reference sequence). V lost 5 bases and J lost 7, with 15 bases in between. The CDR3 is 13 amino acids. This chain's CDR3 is CASSGPEGGEQYF. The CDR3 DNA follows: TGTGCCAGCAGCGGGCCAGAGGGGGGGGAGCAGTACTTC.

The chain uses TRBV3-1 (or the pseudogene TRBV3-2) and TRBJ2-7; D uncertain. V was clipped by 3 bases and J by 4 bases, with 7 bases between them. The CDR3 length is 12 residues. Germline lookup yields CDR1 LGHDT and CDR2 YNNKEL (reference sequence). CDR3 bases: TGTGCCAGCAGCCAGATGGAGTACGAGCAGTACTTC. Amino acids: CASSQMEYEQYF.

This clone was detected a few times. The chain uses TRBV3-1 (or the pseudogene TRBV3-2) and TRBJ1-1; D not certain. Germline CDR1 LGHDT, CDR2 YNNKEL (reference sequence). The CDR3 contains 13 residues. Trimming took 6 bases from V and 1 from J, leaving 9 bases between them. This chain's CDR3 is CASRPTGNTEAFF. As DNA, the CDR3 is TGTGCCAGCAGACCGACGGGGAACACTGAAGCTTTCTTT.

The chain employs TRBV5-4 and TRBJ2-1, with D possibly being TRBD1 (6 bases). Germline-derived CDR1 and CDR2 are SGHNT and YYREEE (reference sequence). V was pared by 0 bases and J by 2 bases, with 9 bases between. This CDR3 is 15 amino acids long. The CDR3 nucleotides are TGTGCCAGCAGCTTGGACAGGGTTACCTACAATGAGCAGTTCTTC. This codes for CASSLDRVTYNEQFF.

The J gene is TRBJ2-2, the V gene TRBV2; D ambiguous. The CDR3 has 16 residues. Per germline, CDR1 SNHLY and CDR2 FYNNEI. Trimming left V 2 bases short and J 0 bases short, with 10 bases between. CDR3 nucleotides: TGTGCCAGCAGTGAATTCGTCTCTTCGAACACCGGGGAGCTGTTTTTT. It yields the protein CASSEFVSSNTGELFF.

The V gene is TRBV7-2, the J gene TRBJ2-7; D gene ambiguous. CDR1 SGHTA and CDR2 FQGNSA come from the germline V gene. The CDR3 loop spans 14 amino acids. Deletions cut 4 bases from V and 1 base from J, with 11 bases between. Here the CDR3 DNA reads TGTGCCAGCAGCTCCCACTCTCCATCCTACGAGCAGTACTTC. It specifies CASSSHSPSYEQYF. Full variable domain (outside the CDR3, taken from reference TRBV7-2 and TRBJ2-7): GAGVSQSPSNKVTEKGKDVELRCDPISGHTALYWYRQSLGQGLEFLIYFQGNSAPDKSGLPSDRFSAERTGGSVSTLTIQRTQQEDSAVYLCASSSHSPSYEQYFGPGTRLTVT.

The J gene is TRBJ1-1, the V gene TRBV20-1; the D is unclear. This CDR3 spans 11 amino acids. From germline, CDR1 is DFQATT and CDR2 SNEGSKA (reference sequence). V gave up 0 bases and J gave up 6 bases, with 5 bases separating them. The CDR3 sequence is CSARDYPEAFF. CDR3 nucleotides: TGCAGTGCTAGAGATTATCCTGAAGCTTTCTTT.

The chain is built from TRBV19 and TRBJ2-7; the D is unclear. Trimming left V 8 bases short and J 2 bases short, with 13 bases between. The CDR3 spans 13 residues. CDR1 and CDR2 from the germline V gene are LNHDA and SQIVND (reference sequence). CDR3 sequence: CASSPGSPYEQYF. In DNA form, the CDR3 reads TGTGCCAGTTCCCCAGGCTCCCCCTACGAGCAGTACTTC. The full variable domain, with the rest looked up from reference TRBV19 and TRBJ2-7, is DGGITQSPKYLFRKEGQNVTLSCEQNLNHDAMYWYRQDPGQGLRLIYYSQIVNDFQKGDIAEGYSVSREKKESFPLTVTSAQKNPTAFYLCASSPGSPYEQYFGPGTRLTVT.

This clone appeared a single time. The chain's CDR3 is CASSSRGTEAFF. The CDR3 DNA reads TGTGCCAGCAGTTCCAGGGGGACTGAAGCTTTCTTT. The V and J genes are TRBV6-5 and TRBJ1-1; TRBD1 agrees at 7 bases. The germline gives CDR1 MNHEY, CDR2 SVGAGI. This CDR3 is 12 amino acids long. The junction had 1 base not matched to a gene; V was cut back by 4 bases and J by 5 bases.

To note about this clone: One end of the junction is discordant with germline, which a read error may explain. As DNA, the CDR3 is TGTGCCAGCAGTGATACCGGGACAGGGAATGGAAAACTGTTTTTT. This translates into CASSDTGTGNGKLFF. The chain has TRBV6-1 and TRBJ1-4, with 9 bases matching TRBD1. The CDR3 consists of 15 residues. Per germline, CDR1 MNHNS and CDR2 SASEGT.

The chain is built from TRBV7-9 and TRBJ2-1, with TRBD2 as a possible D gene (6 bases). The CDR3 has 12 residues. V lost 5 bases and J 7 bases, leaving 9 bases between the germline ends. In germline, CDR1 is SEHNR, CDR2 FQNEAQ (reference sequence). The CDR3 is CASSIGRNEQFF. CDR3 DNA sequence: TGTGCCAGCAGCATTGGGAGGAATGAGCAGTTCTTC.

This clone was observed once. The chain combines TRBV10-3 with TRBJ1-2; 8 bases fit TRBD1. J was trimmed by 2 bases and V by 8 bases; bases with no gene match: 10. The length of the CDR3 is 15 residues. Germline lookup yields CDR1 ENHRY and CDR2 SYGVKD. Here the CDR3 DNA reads TGTGCCATCGCGCAGGGTCCAGGGGGCAACTATGGCTACACCTTC. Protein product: CAIAQGPGGNYGYTF.

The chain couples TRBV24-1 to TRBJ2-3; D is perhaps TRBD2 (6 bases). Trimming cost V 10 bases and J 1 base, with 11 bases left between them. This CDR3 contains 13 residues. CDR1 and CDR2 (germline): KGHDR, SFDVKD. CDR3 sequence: CATAGLGTDTQYF. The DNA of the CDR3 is TGTGCCACGGCGGGACTTGGCACAGATACGCAGTATTTT.

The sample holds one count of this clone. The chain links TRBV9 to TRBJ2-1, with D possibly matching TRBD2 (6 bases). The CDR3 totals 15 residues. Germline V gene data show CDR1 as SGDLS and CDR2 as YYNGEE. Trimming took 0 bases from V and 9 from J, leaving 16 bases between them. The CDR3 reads CASSVAGEAGGEQFF. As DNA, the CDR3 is TGTGCCAGCAGCGTAGCTGGCGAGGCCGGGGGTGAGCAGTTCTTC.

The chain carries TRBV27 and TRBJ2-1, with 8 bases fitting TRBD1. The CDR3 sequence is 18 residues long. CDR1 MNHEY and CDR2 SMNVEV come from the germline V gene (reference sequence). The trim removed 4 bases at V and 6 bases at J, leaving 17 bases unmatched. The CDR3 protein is CASSWTGLRPSAGNEQFF. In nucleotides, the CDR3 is TGTGCCAGCAGTTGGACAGGGTTGAGGCCTAGCGCAGGCAATGAGCAGTTCTTC.

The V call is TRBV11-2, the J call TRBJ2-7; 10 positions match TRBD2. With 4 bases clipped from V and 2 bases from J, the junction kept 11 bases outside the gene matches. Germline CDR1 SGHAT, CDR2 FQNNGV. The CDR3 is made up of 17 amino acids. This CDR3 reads CASSSLGASGRTYEQYF. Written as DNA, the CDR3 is TGTGCCAGCAGCTCCCTTGGGGCTAGCGGGAGAACCTACGAGCAGTACTTC. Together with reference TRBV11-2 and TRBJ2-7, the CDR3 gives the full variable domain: EAGVAQSPRYKIIEKRQSVAFWCNPISGHATLYWYQQILGQGPKLLIQFQNNGVVDDSQLPKDRFSAERLKGVDSTLKIQPAKLEDSAVYLCASSSLGASGRTYEQYFGPGTRLTVT.

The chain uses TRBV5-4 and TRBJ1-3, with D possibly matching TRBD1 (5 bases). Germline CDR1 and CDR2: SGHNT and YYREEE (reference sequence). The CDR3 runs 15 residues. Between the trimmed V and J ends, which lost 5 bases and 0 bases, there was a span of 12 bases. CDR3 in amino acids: CASSTGGISGNTIYF. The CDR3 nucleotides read TGTGCCAGCAGTACCGGGGGGATCTCTGGAAACACCATATATTTT.

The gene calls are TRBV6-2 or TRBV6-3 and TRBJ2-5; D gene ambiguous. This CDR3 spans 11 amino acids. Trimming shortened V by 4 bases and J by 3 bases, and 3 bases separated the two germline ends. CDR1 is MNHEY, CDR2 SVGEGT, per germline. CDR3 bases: TGTGCCAGCAGTTTAAAAGAGACCCAGTACTTC. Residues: CASSLKETQYF.

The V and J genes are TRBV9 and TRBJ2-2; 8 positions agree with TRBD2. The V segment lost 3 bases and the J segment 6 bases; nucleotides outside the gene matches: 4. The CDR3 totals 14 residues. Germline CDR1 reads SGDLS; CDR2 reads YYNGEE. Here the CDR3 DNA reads TGTGCCAGCAGCGCCCAACTAGCGGCCGGGGAGCTGTTTTTT. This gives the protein CASSAQLAAGELFF. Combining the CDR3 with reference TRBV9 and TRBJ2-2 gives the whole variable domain DSGVTQTPKHLITATGQRVTLRCSPRSGDLSVYWYQQSLDQGLQFLIQYYNGEERAKGNILERFSAQQFPDLHSELNLSSLELGDSALYFCASSAQLAAGELFFGEGSRLTVL.

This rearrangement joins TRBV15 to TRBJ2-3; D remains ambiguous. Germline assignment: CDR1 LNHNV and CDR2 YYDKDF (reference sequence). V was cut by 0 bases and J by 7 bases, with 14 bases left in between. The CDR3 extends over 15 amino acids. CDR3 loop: CATSRDRSIMNTQYF. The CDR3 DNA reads TGTGCCACCAGCAGAGATCGGTCGATAATGAATACGCAGTATTTT.

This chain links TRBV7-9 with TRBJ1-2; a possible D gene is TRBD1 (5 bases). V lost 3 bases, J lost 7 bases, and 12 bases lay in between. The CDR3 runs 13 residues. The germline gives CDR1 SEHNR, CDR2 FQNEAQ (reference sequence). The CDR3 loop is CASSFKDKTGYTF. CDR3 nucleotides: TGTGCCAGCAGCTTTAAGGACAAAACTGGCTACACCTTC.

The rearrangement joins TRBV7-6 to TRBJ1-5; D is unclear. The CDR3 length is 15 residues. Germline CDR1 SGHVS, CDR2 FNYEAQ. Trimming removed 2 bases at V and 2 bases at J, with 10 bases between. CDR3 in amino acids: CASSLSPQGNQPQHF. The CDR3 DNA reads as TGTGCCAGCAGCTTATCGCCCCAGGGCAATCAGCCCCAGCATTTT.

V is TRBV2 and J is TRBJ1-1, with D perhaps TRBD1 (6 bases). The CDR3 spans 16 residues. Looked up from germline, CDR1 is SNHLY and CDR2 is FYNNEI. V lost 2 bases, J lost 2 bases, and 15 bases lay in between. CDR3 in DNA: TGTGCCAGCAGTGAACCGCCCGGGGGGCCAAACACTGAAGCTTTCTTT. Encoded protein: CASSEPPGGPNTEAFF.

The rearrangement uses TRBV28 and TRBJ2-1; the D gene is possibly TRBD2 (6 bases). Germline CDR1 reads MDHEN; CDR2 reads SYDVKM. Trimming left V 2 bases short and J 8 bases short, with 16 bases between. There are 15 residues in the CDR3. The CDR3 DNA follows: TGTGCCAGCAGTTTAGCGACTAGGGGTTCCGATGAGCAGTTCTTC. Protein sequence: CASSLATRGSDEQFF.

The DNA of the CDR3 is TGTGCCAGCAGCCCCAACTATCAAGAGACCCAGTACTTC. Translation gives CASSPNYQETQYF. The chain employs TRBV6-4 and TRBJ2-5; D is unclear. In germline, CDR1 is MRHNA, CDR2 SNTAGT. Trimming cost V 6 bases and J 2 bases, with 10 bases left between them. The CDR3 has 13 amino acids.

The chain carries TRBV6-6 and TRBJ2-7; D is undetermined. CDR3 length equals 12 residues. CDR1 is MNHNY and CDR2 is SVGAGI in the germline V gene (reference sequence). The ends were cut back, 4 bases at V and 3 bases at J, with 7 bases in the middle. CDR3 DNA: TGTGCCAGCAGTTTTGGCAGCTACGAGCAGTACTTC. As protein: CASSFGSYEQYF.

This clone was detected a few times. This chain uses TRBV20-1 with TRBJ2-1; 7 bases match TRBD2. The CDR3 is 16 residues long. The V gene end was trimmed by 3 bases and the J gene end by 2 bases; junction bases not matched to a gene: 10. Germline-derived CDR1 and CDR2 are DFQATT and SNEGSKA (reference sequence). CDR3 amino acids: CSASPLGLGTYNEQFF. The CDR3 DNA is TGCAGTGCTAGTCCCCTTGGACTAGGGACCTACAATGAGCAGTTCTTC.